Listed below are T cell receptor beta chains from one sample, sequenced in a study of T cells in localized non-small cell lung cancer. Sequencing was performed with immunoSEQ multiplex PCR; in TCRdb, only in-frame clones are kept and a portion is missing. In the table there are around 41,000 clones, 86% of which are singletons. Sequences were derived from peripheral blood, sampled before any cancer treatment. These receptors came from a woman aged 18-49 years with stage III lung adenocarcinoma. Each CDR3 is given with its conserved first and last residue. The D gene is left open where the match is weak. Size is stated for part of the rows, as once, few or many counts, or as a class when the clone is expanded.

V	J	length	size	D	DNA	CDR3
TRBV27	TRBJ1-2	15	few	NA	TGTGCCAGCAGTTATCGGCCCACCTCCCTCTATGGCTACACCTTC	CASSYRPTSLYGYTF
TRBV10-3	TRBJ2-2	14	once	NA	TGTGCCATCAGTGACCCCAAGTTAACCGGGGAGCTGTTTTTT	CAISDPKLTGELFF
TRBV29-1	TRBJ1-2	13	NA	TRBD1	TGCAGCTCCACGACAGGGTCTAACTATGGCTACACCTTC	CSSTTGSNYGYTF
TRBV7-9	TRBJ2-7	13	once	NA	TGTGCCAGCAGCTCGGACGAACCCTACGAGCAGTACTTC	CASSSDEPYEQYF
TRBV4-1	TRBJ1-1	14	NA	NA	TGCGCCAGCAGTCAGGATGGGGGTTTTACTGAAGCTTTCTTT	CASSQDGGFTEAFF
TRBV6-6	TRBJ1-2	15	NA	TRBD1	TGTGCCAGCACCGGGACAGGGGAATTGGTGGATGGCTACACCTTC	CASTGTGELVDGYTF
TRBV9	TRBJ1-5	13	NA	NA	TGTGCCAGCAGCGTAGGCCAGAATCAGCCCCAGCATTTT	CASSVGQNQPQHF
TRBV5-5	TRBJ1-1	14	NA	NA	TGTGCCAGCAGCTTGATGGGGGCCGGCACTGAAGCTTTCTTT	CASSLMGAGTEAFF
TRBV4-1	TRBJ1-1	16	NA	NA	TGCGCCAGCAGCCAAGGGTTGTTCTCCGAGTCCACTGAAGCTTTCTTT	CASSQGLFSESTEAFF
TRBV30	TRBJ1-4	14	NA	NA	TGTGCCTGGAGTGTACGCGGGGCCCATGAAAAACTGTTTTTT	CAWSVRGAHEKLFF
TRBV5-6	TRBJ1-1	15	NA	NA	TGTGCCAGCAGCCGTTTAGGGATACGCGGAACTGAAGCTTTCTTT	CASSRLGIRGTEAFF
TRBV5-1	TRBJ2-1	16	NA	TRBD1	TGCGCCAGCAGCCCTTCCGGGACAGGGGGTTACAATGAGCAGTTCTTC	CASSPSGTGGYNEQFF
TRBV6-1	TRBJ1-2	16	few	TRBD1	TGTGCCAGCAGTGAGTCAGGGACAGGAAAAATATATGGCTACACCTTC	CASSESGTGKIYGYTF
TRBV19	TRBJ2-1	14	NA	TRBD1	TGTGCCAGTAGTAGACAGGGGGCGCCGAATGAGCAGTTCTTC	CASSRQGAPNEQFF
TRBV21-1	TRBJ2-7	15	NA	NA	TGTGCCAGCAGCAGATACAGGGTCCTATGGTACGAGCAATACTTC	CASSRYRVLWYEQYF
TRBV18	TRBJ2-7	12	NA	NA	TGTGCCAGCTCACCAGGCGGGTACGAGCAGTACTTC	CASSPGGYEQYF
TRBV7-9	TRBJ2-7	12	NA	NA	TGTGCCAGCAGCTTACGACGGGACGAGCAGTACTTC	CASSLRRDEQYF
TRBV4-2	TRBJ1-6	17	NA	NA	TGTGCCAGCAGCCAAACTACCAACAGGGCGAATGGGTCACCCCTCCACTTT	CASSQTTNRANGSPLHF
TRBV19	TRBJ1-6	16	once	NA	TGTGCCAGTAGTACCCAGGGACACAGCTATAATTCACCCCTCCACTTT	CASSTQGHSYNSPLHF
TRBV18	TRBJ2-6	17	NA	NA	TGTGCCAGCTCACCAGGGACGGCGGGGGCCGGGGCCAACGTCCTGACTTTC	CASSPGTAGAGANVLTF
TRBV4-2	TRBJ1-4	16	NA	NA	TGTGCCAGCAGCCAAGGAGTGGCAGCAACTAATGAAAAACTGTTTTTT	CASSQGVAATNEKLFF
TRBV6-6	TRBJ1-4	16	NA	NA	TGTGCCAGCAGTCGACAGCTCCCTGCAACTAATGAAAAACTGTTTTTT	CASSRQLPATNEKLFF
TRBV2	TRBJ2-1	12	NA	NA	TGTGCCAGCGGTTTAGCCTACAATGAGCAGTTCTTC	CASGLAYNEQFF
TRBV5-1	TRBJ2-7	16	once	NA	TGCGCCAGCAGCGGGGGGAGACAGGGTATATCCTACGAGCAGTACTTC	CASSGGRQGISYEQYF
TRBV6-5	TRBJ1-4	16	NA	TRBD1	TGTGCCAGCAGTTACAAGGACAGGGTACCCAATGAAAAACTGTTTTTT	CASSYKDRVPNEKLFF
TRBV5-4	TRBJ1-6	13	NA	NA	TGTGCCAGCAGCTTGGTGGGGGAGGCACCCCTCCACTTT	CASSLVGEAPLHF
TRBV5-1	TRBJ1-1	13	NA	NA	TGCGCCAGCAGCTGGACAGCGAACACTGAAGCTTTCTTT	CASSWTANTEAFF
TRBV7-9	TRBJ2-5	13	NA	NA	TGTGCCAGCAGCGGACGGTTTGGGGAGACCCAGTACTTC	CASSGRFGETQYF
TRBV5-1	TRBJ1-5	16	NA	TRBD1	TGCGCCAGCAGCCCTGGAGGGACAGGGGGCGACCAGCCCCAGCATTTT	CASSPGGTGGDQPQHF
TRBV15	TRBJ2-7	15	NA	TRBD1	TGTGCCACCAGCGACCGGGACAGGGGTTTTGCCGAGCAGTACTTC	CATSDRDRGFAEQYF
TRBV7-9	TRBJ2-3	15	once	NA	TGTGCCAGCAGCTTAGCGGGGGGTGGGTCAGATACGCAGTATTTT	CASSLAGGGSDTQYF
TRBV6-5	TRBJ1-1	11	NA	NA	TGTGCATGGCTAGGGGGGACTGAAGCTTTCTTT	CAWLGGTEAFF
TRBV9	TRBJ1-1	18	NA	TRBD1	TGTGCCAGCAGCGTAGGTCTGGGACAGGGGGAGTTGAACACTGAAGCTTTCTTT	CASSVGLGQGELNTEAFF
TRBV27	TRBJ2-7	13	NA	NA	TGTGCCAGCAGTCCCCGGACGGGGGACCAGCAGTACTTC	CASSPRTGDQQYF
TRBV5-6	TRBJ2-7	15	NA	TRBD1	TGTGCCAGCAGCTTTAGCTGGGACAGCTTCTACGAGCAGTACTTC	CASSFSWDSFYEQYF
TRBV19	TRBJ2-2	13	NA	NA	TGTGCCAGTAGTAAGGGGTCCACCGGGGAGCTGTTTTTT	CASSKGSTGELFF
TRBV29-1	TRBJ1-1	11	NA	NA	TGCAGCGTGCTAGAGCCTGGCGAAGCTTTCTTT	CSVLEPGEAFF
TRBV15	TRBJ1-5	14	once	NA	TGTGCCACCCGGGACACCCTAGGGGATCAGCCCCAGCATTTT	CATRDTLGDQPQHF
TRBV30	TRBJ1-1	13	NA	TRBD1	TGTGCCTGGAGTAAGGGGGCGAAGACTGAAGCTTTCTTT	CAWSKGAKTEAFF
TRBV7-8	TRBJ2-6	14	NA	NA	TGTGCCAGCACCGGAACGTCTGGGGCCAACGTCCTGACTTTC	CASTGTSGANVLTF
TRBV15	TRBJ2-2	16	NA	NA	TGTGCCACCAGCAGAGATGGGCCCAGTTACACCGGGGAGCTGTTTTTT	CATSRDGPSYTGELFF
TRBV6-5	TRBJ2-7	14	once	NA	TGTGCCAGCAGTCTTCAGGGTAGGGATTACGAGCAGTACTTC	CASSLQGRDYEQYF
TRBV6-5	TRBJ1-3	12	NA	NA	TGTGCCAGCAGTTCGACGGGAAACACCATATATTTT	CASSSTGNTIYF
TRBV5-4	TRBJ2-7	16	NA	TRBD1	TGTGCCAGCAGCCCCCCCGGGAACAGGGGTCACTACGAGCAGTACTTC	CASSPPGNRGHYEQYF
TRBV29-1	TRBJ2-1	17	NA	TRBD2	TGCAGCGTCGAACTAGCGGGGGGGCCCAGTTCCTACAATGAGCAGTTCTTC	CSVELAGGPSSYNEQFF
TRBV7-3	TRBJ2-1	16	NA	NA	TGTGCCAGCAGCTTATGGGCCCCGACAGAGCACAATGAGCAGTTCTTC	CASSLWAPTEHNEQFF
TRBV5-1	TRBJ2-5	17	NA	NA	TGCGCCAGCAGCTTGGGCGCAGCCGACTTCTTCCAAGAGACCCAGTACTTC	CASSLGAADFFQETQYF
TRBV7-9	TRBJ1-2	13	NA	NA	TGTGCCAGCAGCTTGAAAGAAGGAGTTGGCTACACCTTC	CASSLKEGVGYTF
TRBV11-2	TRBJ1-4	15	NA	NA	TGTGCCAGCACCCGACCCGGACGTCGAAATGAAAAACTGTTTTTT	CASTRPGRRNEKLFF
TRBV13	TRBJ1-2	14	NA	NA	TGTGCCAGCAGTCACCAACAGGGAAACTATGGCTACACCTTC	CASSHQQGNYGYTF
TRBV9	TRBJ2-7	15	NA	NA	TGTGCCAGCAGCGCCTCCGGGACGGTCTCCTACGAGCAGTACTTC	CASSASGTVSYEQYF
TRBV11-2	TRBJ2-7	11	NA	NA	TGTGCCAGCAGCTCCTCCTACGAGCAGTACTTC	CASSSSYEQYF
TRBV19	TRBJ1-1	16	NA	NA	TGTGCCAGTAGTAGCGAGCGACAGAGAATGAACACTGAAGCTTTCTTT	CASSSERQRMNTEAFF